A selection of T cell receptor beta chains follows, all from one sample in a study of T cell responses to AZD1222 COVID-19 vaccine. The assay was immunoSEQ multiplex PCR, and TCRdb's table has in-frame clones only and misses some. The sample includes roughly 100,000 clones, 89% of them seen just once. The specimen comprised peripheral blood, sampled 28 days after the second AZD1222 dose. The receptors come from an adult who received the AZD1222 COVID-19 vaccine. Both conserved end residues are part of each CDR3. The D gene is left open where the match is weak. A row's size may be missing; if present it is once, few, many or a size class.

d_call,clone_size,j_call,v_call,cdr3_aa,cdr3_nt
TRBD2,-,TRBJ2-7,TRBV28,CASSGRAGYEQYF,TGTGCCTCTAGCGGGAGGGCCGGCTACGAGCAGTACTTC
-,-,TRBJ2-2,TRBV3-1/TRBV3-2,CASSRRTNTGELFF,TGTGCCAGCAGCCGCCGTACGAACACCGGGGAGCTGTTTTTT
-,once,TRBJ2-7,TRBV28,CASSTPGQAYGQYF,TGTGCCAGCAGTACACCGGGACAAGCCTACGGGCAGTACTTC
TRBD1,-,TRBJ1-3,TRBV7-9,CASSLAPTGNDGNTIYF,TGTGCCAGCAGCTTAGCGCCGACAGGGAACGATGGAAACACCATATATTTT
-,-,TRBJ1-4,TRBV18,CASSPGLSSTNEKLFF,TGTGCCAGCTCACCAGGGCTTAGTTCAACTAATGAAAAACTGTTTTTT
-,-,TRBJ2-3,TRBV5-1,CASSLGGDTQYF,TGCGCCAGCAGCTTGGGAGGAGATACGCAGTATTTT
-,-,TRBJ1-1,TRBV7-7,CASSFSSGTEAFF,TGTGCCAGCAGCTTCTCGTCGGGCACTGAAGCTTTCTTT
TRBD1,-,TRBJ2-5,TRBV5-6,CASSLKRGRKTLWETQYF,TGTGCCAGCAGCTTGAAAAGGGGGCGCAAGACCCTTTGGGAGACCCAGTACTTC
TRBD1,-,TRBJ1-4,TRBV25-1,CASSARTGTYEKLFF,TGTGCCAGCAGTGCCCGGACAGGGACTTATGAAAAACTGTTTTTT
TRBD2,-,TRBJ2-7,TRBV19,CASTSGSGYEQYF,TGTGCCAGTACGAGCGGGAGTGGCTACGAGCAGTACTTC
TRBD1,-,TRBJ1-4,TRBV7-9,CASSLGQGDEKLFF,TGTGCCAGCAGCTTGGGACAGGGCGACGAAAAACTGTTTTTT
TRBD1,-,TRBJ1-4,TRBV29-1,CSVRGGWNEKLFF,TGCAGCGTTAGAGGGGGCTGGAATGAAAAACTGTTTTTT
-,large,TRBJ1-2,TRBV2,CASTPGSSPRGYTF,TGTGCCAGCACTCCGGGCTCCTCTCCTCGAGGCTACACCTTC
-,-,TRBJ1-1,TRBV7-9,CASSLAGQGHTEAFF,TGTGCCAGCAGCTTAGCGGGGCAGGGGCACACTGAAGCTTTCTTT
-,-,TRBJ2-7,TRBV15,CATSRLDEQYF,TGTGCCACCAGCAGACTCGACGAGCAGTACTTC
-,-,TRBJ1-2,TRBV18,CASSPNRGGYGYTF,TGTGCCAGCTCACCTAACCGGGGGGGCTATGGCTACACCTTC
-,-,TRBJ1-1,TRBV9,CASSGRGGTEAFF,TGTGCCAGCAGCGGCCGGGGTGGTACTGAAGCTTTCTTT
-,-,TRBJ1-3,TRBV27,CASSPFAGSGNTIYF,TGTGCCAGCAGTCCCTTCGCAGGCTCTGGAAACACCATATATTTT
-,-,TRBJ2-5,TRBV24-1,CATSDLRGTQETQYF,TGTGCCACCAGTGATTTGCGGGGAACCCAAGAGACCCAGTACTTC
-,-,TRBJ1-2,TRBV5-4,CASSLNRGYTF,TGTGCCAGCAGCTTGAATCGCGGCTACACCTTC
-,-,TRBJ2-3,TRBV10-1,CASSELKGGTDTQYF,TGCGCCAGCAGTGAGTTGAAAGGGGGCACAGATACGCAGTATTTT
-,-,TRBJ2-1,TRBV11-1,CASTSGEVRNEQFF,TGTGCCAGCACCTCAGGGGAGGTTCGGAATGAGCAGTTCTTC
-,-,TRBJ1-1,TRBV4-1,CASSFEVATEAFF,TGCGCCAGCAGTTTCGAAGTCGCCACTGAAGCTTTCTTT
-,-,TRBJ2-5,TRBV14,CASSRLGQVQETQYF,TGTGCCAGCAGCCGACTTGGGCAGGTACAAGAGACCCAGTACTTC
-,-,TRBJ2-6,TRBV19,CASTRGTAQGANVLTF,TGTGCCAGTACTCGAGGGACGGCCCAGGGGGCCAACGTCCTGACTTTC
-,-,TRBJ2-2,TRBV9,CASSASESNTGELFF,TGTGCCAGCAGCGCGTCGGAATCCAACACCGGGGAGCTGTTTTTT
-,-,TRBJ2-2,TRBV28,CASSPWTYTGELFF,TGTGCCAGCAGTCCGTGGACTTACACCGGGGAGCTGTTTTTT
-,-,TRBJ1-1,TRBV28,CASSLAQTASEAFF,TGTGCCAGCAGTTTGGCCCAGACAGCCTCTGAAGCTTTCTTT
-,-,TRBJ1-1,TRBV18,CASRARLGDTEAFF,TGTGCCTCGCGGGCGAGGCTGGGGGACACTGAAGCTTTCTTT
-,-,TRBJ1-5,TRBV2,CASSLTEMGNQPQHF,TGTGCCAGCAGTCTGACAGAGATGGGCAATCAGCCCCAGCATTTT
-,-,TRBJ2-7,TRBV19,CASSIAGTPSYEQYF,TGTGCCAGTAGTATAGCCGGGACCCCCTCCTACGAGCAGTACTTC
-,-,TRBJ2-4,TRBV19,CASTEPGLRVQYF,TGTGCCAGTACCGAGCCGGGGTTGAGAGTTCAGTACTTC
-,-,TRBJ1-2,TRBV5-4,CASSFREGVDGYTF,TGTGCCAGCAGCTTCCGGGAGGGGGTGGATGGCTACACCTTC
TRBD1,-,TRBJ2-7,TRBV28,CASSGTGGSYEQYF,TGTGCCAGCAGTGGGACAGGGGGCTCCTACGAGCAGTACTTC
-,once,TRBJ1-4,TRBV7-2,CASSLVSRVNEKLFF,TGTGCCAGCAGCTTAGTATCCAGGGTCAATGAAAAACTGTTTTTT
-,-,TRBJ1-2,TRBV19,CASSIDQVYGYTF,TGTGCCAGTAGTATCGACCAGGTCTATGGCTACACCTTC
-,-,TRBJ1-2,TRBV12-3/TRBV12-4,CASSPHRADGYTF,TGTGCCAGCAGTCCTCACAGGGCGGATGGCTACACCTTC
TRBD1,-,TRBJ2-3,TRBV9,CASSARDRGDTQYF,TGTGCCAGCAGCGCCCGGGACAGGGGGGATACGCAGTATTTT
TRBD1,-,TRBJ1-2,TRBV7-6,CASSSSTGTGHYGYTF,TGTGCCAGCAGCTCTTCGACCGGGACAGGACACTATGGCTACACCTTC
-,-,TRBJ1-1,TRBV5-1,CASSLHVGREAFF,TGCGCCAGCAGCTTGCATGTCGGGAGGGAAGCTTTCTTT
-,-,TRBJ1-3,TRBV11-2,CASRSIQENTIYF,TGTGCCAGCAGATCGATACAGGAAAACACCATATATTTT
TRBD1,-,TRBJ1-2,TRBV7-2,CASRAGGGYGYTF,TGTGCCAGCAGGGCAGGGGGCGGGTATGGCTACACCTTC
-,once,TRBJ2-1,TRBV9,CASSVSPLGDEQFF,TGTGCCAGCAGCGTCTCCCCTCTAGGGGATGAGCAGTTCTTC
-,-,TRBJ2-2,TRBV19,CASSNPNTGELFF,TGTGCCAGTAGTAACCCGAACACCGGGGAGCTGTTTTTT
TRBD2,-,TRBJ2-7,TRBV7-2,CASSPSGTTPYEQYF,TGTGCCAGCAGCCCCTCCGGGACTACTCCCTACGAGCAGTACTTC
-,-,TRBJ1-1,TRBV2,CASSSRTTEAFF,TGTGCCAGCAGTAGTAGGACCACTGAAGCTTTCTTT
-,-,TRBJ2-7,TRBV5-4,CASSEAGYYEQYF,TGTGCCAGCAGCGAGGCGGGGTATTACGAGCAGTACTTC
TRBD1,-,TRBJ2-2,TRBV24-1,CATSDRGDRGTGELFF,TGTGCCACCAGTGATCGGGGGGACAGGGGAACCGGGGAGCTGTTTTTT
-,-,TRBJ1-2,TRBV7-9,CASSLDNYGYTF,TGTGCCAGCAGCTTAGATAACTATGGCTACACCTTC
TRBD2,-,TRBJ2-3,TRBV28,CASSSSGTSGRGSQYF,TGTGCCAGCAGTTCCTCCGGGACTAGCGGGAGGGGATCGCAGTATTTT
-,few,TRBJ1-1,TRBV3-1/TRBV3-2,CASSLNTEAFF,TGTGCCAGCAGCCTAAACACTGAAGCTTTCTTT